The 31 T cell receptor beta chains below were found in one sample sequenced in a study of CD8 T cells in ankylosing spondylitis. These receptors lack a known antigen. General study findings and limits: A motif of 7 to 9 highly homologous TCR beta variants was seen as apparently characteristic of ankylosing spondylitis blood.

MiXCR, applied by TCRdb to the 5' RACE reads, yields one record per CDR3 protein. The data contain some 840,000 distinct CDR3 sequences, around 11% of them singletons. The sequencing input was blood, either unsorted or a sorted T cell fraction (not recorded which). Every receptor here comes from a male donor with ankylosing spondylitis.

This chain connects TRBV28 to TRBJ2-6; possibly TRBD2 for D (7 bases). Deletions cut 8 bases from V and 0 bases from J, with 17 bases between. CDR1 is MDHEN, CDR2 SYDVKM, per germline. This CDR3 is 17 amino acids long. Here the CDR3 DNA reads TGTGCCAGCGGCCAAGGGGGGGTAATCTCTGGGGCCAACGTCCTGACTTTC. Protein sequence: CASGQGGVISGANVLTF. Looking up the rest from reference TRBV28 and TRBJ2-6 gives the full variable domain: DVKVTQSSRYLVKRTGEKVFLECVQDMDHENMFWYRQDPGLGLRLIYFSYDVKMKEKGDIPEGYSVSREKKERFSLILESASTNQTSMYLCASGQGGVISGANVLTFGAGSRLTVL.

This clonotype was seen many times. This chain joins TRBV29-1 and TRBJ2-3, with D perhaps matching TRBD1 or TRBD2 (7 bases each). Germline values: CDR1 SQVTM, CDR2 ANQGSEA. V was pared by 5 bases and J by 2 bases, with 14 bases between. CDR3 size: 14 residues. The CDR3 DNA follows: TGCAGCGTTACAGGGAGGGGGCCCACAGATACGCAGTATTTT. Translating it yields CSVTGRGPTDTQYF.

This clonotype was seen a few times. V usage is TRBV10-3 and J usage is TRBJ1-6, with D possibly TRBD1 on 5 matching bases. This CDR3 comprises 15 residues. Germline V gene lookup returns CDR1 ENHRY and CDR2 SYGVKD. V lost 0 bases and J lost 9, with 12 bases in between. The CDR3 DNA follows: TGTGCCATCAGTGAGTCGAGGGCAGGGCCTTCACCCCTCCACTTT. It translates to CAISESRAGPSPLHF.

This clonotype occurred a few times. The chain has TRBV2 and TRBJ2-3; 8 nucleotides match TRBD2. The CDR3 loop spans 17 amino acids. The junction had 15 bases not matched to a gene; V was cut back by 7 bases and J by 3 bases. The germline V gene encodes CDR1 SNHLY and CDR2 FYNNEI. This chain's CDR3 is CASTPWGREGWTDTQYF. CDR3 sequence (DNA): TGTGCCAGCACCCCCTGGGGACGGGAGGGCTGGACAGATACGCAGTATTTT.

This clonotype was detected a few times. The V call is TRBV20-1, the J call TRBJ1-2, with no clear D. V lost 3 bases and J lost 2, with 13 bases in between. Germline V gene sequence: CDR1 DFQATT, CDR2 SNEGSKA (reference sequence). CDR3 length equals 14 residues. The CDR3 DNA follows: TGCAGTGCTAGCAGAGTAGGCAGCAACTATGGCTACACCTTC. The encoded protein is CSASRVGSNYGYTF.

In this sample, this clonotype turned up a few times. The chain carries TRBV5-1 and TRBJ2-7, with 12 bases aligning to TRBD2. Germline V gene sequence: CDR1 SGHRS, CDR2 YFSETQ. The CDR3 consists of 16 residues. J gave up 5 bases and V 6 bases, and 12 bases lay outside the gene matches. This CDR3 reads CASTPGRTSGIHEQYF. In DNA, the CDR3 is TGCGCCAGCACCCCGGGGAGGACTAGCGGGATCCACGAGCAGTACTTC.

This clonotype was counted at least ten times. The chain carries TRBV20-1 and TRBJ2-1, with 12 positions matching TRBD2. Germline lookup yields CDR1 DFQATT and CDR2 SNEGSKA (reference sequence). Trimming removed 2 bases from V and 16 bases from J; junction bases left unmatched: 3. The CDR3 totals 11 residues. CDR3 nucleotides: TGCAGTGCTAGACGACTAGCGGGAGACTTCTTC. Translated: CSARRLAGDFF.

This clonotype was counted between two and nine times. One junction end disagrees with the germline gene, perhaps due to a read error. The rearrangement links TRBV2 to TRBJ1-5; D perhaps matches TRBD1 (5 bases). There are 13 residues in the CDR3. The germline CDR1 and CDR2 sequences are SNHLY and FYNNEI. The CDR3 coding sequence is TGTGACAGCTATGGCGGGGGAAATCAGCCCCAGCATTTT. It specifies CDSYGGGNQPQHF.

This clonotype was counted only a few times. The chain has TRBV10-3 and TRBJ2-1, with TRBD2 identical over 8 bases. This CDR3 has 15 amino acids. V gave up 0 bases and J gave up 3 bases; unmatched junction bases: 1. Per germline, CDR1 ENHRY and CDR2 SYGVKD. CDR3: CAISESGTSYNEQFF. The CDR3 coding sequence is TGTGCCATCAGTGAGTCGGGGACTAGCTACAATGAGCAGTTCTTC.

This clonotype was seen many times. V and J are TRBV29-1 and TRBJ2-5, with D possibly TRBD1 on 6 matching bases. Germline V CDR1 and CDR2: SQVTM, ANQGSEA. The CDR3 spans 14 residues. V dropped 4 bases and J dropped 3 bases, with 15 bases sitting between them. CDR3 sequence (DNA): TGCAGCGTTGCCCCCGGGACACCCAAAGAGACCCAGTACTTC. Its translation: CSVAPGTPKETQYF.

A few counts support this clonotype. CDR3 in DNA: TGTGCCAGCAGTAAAAGGAGGTACTACTATGGCTACACCTTC. Amino acid sequence: CASSKRRYYYGYTF. The V gene is TRBV28, the J gene TRBJ1-2, with no clear D. Germline CDR1 is MDHEN and CDR2 is SYDVKM. Trimming pared 5 bases from V and 3 bases from J, leaving 13 bases between. This CDR3 is built from 14 residues.

CDR3 DNA: TGCGCCAGCAGCTCCTCGACTAGCGGGAGAGGTCTTGAGCAGTTCTTC. It specifies CASSSSTSGRGLEQFF. The J gene is TRBJ2-1, the V gene TRBV5-1; 12 nucleotides match TRBD2. The CDR3 runs 16 residues. Looked up from germline, CDR1 is SGHRS and CDR2 is YFSETQ. J was trimmed by 9 bases and V by 3 bases; bases with no gene match: 10.

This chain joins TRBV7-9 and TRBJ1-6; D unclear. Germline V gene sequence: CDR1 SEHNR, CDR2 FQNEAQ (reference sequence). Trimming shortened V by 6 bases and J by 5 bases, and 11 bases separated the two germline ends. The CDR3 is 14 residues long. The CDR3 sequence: CASRSGRDNSPLHF. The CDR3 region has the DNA TGTGCCAGCAGATCCGGACGGGATAATTCACCCCTCCACTTT.

Here the CDR3 reads CASSQDPGWIQYF. The CDR3 region has the DNA TGCGCCAGCAGCCAAGATCCGGGGTGGATTCAGTACTTC. This chain connects TRBV4-3 to TRBJ2-4; maybe TRBD2 (5 bases). The CDR3 is 13 amino acids. V gave up 0 bases and J gave up 10 bases, with 10 bases separating them. The V gene's germline CDR1 is LGHNA and CDR2 YSLEER.

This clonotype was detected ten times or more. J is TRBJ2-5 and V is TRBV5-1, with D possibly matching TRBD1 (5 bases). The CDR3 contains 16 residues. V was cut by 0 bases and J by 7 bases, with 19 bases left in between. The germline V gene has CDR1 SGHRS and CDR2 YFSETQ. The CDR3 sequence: CASSLAIRTTSGTQYF. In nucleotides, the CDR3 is TGCGCCAGCAGCTTGGCAATCCGGACAACCTCAGGGACCCAGTACTTC.

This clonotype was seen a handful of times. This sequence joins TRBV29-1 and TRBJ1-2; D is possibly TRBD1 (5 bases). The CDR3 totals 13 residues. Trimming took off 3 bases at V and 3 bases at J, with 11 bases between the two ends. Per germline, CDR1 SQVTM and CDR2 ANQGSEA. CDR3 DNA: TGCAGCGTTGACCTACGGGGGGACTATGGCTACACCTTC. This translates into CSVDLRGDYGYTF.

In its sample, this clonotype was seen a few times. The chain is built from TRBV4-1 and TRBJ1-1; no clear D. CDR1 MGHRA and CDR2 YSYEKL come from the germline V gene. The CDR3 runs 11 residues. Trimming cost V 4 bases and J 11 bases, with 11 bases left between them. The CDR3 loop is CASSLPGRAFF. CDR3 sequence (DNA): TGCGCCAGCAGCCTCCCTGGGCGGGCTTTCTTT.

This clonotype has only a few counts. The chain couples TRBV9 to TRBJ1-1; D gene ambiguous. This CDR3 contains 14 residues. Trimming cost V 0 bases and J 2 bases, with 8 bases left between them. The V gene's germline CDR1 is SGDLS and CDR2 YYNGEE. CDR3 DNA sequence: TGTGCCAGCAGCGTAGTTCCGGCCAACACTGAAGCTTTCTTT. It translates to CASSVVPANTEAFF.

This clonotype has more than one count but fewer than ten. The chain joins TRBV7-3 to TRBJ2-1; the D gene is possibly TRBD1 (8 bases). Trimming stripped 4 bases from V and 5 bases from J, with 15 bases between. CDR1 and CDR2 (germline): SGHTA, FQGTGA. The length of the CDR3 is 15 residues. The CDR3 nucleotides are TGTGCCAGCAGCTACAGGGGGGGGACTAACAATGAGCAGTTCTTC. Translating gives CASSYRGGTNNEQFF.

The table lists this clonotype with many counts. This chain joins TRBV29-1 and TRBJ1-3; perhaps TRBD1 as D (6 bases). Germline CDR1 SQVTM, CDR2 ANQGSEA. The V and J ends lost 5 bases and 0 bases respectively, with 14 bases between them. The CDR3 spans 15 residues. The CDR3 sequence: CSVSTGYYSGNTIYF. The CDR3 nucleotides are TGCAGCGTTTCGACAGGTTACTACTCTGGAAACACCATATATTTT.

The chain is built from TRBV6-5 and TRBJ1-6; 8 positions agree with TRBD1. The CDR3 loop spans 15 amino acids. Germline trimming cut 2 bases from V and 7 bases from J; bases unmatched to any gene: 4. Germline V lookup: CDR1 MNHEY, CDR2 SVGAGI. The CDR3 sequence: CASSYGNRGNSPLHF. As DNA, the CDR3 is TGTGCCAGCAGTTACGGAAACAGGGGGAATTCACCCCTCCACTTT.

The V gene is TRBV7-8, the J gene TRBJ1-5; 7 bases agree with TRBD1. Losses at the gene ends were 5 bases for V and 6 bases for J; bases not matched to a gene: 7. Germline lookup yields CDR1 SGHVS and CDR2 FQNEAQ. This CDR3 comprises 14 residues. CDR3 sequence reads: CASSADQGGQPQHF. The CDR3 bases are TGTGCCAGCAGCGCGGACCAGGGGGGTCAGCCCCAGCATTTT.

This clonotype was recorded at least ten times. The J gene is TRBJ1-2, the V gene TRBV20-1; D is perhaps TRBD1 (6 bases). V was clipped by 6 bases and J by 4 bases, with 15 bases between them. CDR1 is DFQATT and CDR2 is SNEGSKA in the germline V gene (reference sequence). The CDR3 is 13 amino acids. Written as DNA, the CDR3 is TGCAGTGCAACAAGACAGGCGCGCTATGGCTACACCTTC. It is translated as CSATRQARYGYTF.

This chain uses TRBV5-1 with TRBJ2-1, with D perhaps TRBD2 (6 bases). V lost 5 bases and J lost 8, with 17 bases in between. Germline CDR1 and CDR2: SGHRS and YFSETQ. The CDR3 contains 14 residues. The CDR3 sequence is CASRPGVDRDEQFF. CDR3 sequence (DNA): TGCGCCAGCAGGCCGGGAGTTGATCGAGATGAGCAGTTCTTC.

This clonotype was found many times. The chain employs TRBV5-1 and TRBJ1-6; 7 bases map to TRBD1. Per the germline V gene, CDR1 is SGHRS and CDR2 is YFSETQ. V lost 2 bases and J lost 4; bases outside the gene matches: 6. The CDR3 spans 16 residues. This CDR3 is CASSFWTGGYNSPLHF. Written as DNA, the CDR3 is TGCGCCAGCAGCTTCTGGACAGGAGGGTATAATTCACCCCTCCACTTT.

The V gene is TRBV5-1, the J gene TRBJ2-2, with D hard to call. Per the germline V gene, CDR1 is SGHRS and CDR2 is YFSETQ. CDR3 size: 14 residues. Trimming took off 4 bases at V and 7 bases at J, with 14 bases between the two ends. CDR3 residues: CASSSGQPHGELFF. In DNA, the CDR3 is TGCGCCAGCAGCAGTGGGCAGCCCCACGGGGAGCTGTTTTTT.

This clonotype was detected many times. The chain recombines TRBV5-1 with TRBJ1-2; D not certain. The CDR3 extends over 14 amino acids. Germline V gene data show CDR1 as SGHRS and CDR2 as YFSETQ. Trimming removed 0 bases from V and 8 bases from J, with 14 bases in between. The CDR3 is CASSLVPDPTGYTF. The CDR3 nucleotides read TGCGCCAGCAGCTTGGTGCCGGACCCGACGGGCTACACCTTC.

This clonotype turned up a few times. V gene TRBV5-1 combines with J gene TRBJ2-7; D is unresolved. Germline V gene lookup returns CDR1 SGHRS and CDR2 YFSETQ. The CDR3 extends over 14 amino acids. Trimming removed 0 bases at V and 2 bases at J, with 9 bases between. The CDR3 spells CASSLGSVAYEQYF. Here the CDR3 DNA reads TGCGCCAGCAGCTTGGGGAGCGTTGCCTACGAGCAGTACTTC. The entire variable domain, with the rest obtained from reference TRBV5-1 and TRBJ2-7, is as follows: KAGVTQTPRYLIKTRGQQVTLSCSPISGHRSVSWYQQTPGQGLQFLFEYFSETQRNKGNFPGRFSGRQFSNSRSEMNVSTLELGDSALYLCASSLGSVAYEQYFGPGTRLTVT.

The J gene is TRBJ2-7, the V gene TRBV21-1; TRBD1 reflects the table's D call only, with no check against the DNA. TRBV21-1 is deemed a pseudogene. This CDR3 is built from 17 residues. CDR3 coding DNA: TGTGCCAGCAGCAATTCTTTTTGTGACAGCGGGGCCTACGAGCAGTACTTC. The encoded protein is CASSNSFCDSGAYEQYF.

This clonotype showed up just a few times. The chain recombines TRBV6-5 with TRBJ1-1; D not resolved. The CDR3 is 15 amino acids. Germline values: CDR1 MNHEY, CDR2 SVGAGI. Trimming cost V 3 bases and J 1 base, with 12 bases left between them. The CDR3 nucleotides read TGTGCCAGCAGTTATCTAGGACTTACGAACACTGAAGCTTTCTTT. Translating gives CASSYLGLTNTEAFF.

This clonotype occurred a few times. This chain's CDR3 is CATQIWGAGELFF. In nucleotides, the CDR3 is TGCGCCACCCAGATCTGGGGAGCCGGGGAGCTGTTTTTT. The chain links TRBV5-1 to TRBJ2-2, with a possible D match to TRBD2 (5 bases). This CDR3 has 13 residues. The germline CDR1 and CDR2 sequences are SGHRS and YFSETQ. Trimming took 9 bases from V and 6 from J, leaving 15 bases between them.